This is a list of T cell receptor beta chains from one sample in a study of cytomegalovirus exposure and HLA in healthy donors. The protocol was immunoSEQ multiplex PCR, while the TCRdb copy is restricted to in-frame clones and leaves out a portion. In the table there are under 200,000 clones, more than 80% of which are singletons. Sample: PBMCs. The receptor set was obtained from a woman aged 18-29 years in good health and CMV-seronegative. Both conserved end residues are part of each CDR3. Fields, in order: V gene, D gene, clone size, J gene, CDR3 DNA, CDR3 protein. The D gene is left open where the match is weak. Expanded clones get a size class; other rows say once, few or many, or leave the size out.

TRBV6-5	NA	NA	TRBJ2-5	TGTGCCAGCCAAGGGGCACAAGAGACCCAGTACTTC	CASQGAQETQYF
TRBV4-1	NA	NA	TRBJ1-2	TGCGCCAGCAGCCAAGGGGCAGGGGCTGGCCACACCTTC	CASSQGAGAGHTF
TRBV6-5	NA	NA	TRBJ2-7	TGTGCCAGCAGCCATAACAGGGTACCCTACGAGCAGTACTTC	CASSHNRVPYEQYF
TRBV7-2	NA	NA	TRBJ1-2	TGTGCCAGCAGCTTAGCGGGGCAGGGGATCGACTACACCTTC	CASSLAGQGIDYTF
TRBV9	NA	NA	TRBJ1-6	TGTGCCAGCACCCAAGACGGGTTTTCACCCCTCCACTTT	CASTQDGFSPLHF
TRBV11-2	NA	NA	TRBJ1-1	TGTGCCAGCAGCTTAGTGGCGGGCGTGAGAAACACTGAAGCTTTCTTT	CASSLVAGVRNTEAFF
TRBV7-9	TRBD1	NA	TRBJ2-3	TGTGCCAGCAGCTTCAGTCCGGGACAGGGAGATACGCAGTATTTT	CASSFSPGQGDTQYF
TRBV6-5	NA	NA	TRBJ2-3	TGTGCCAGCAGTTACGCGTCAGGTACTACAGATACGCAGTATTTT	CASSYASGTTDTQYF
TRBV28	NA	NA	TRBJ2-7	TGTGCCAGCAGTCTCCCTGTGGCGGGATCCTATCAGTCCGAGCAGTACTTC	CASSLPVAGSYQSEQYF
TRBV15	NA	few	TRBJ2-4	TGTGCCACCAGCAGAGATATCGACCCCGGGGAGAACATTCAGTACTTC	CATSRDIDPGENIQYF
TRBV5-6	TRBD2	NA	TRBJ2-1	TGTGCCAGCAGCTTTTCCAGCGGGATCCTAGTGAATGAGCAGTTCTTC	CASSFSSGILVNEQFF
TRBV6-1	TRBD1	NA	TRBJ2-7	TGTGCCTGCCGGGACAGGAGTTACGAGCAGTACTTC	CACRDRSYEQYF
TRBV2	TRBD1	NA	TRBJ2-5	TGTGCCAGCACGTCGACAGGGCGTTTGGAGACCCAGTACTTC	CASTSTGRLETQYF
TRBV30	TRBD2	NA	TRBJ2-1	TGTGCCTCTAACCACCGACAGAAAACAGTAGCGGGAGAAAGGAATGAGCAGTTCTTC	CASNHRQKTVAGERNEQFF
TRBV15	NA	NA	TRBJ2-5	TGTGCCACCAGCAGGGGAGCGGCGTGGGGGGAGGAGACCCAGTACTTC	CATSRGAAWGEETQYF
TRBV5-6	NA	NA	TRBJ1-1	TGTGCCAGCAGCTCGGACATCACGCTACTCATGAACACTGAAGCTTTCTTT	CASSSDITLLMNTEAFF
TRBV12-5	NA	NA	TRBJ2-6	TGTGCTAGTGGTCCCGGTGGAGGTACAGGGGCCAACGTCCTGACTTTC	CASGPGGGTGANVLTF
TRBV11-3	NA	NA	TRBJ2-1	TGTGCCAGCAGCTCCCACCCGGGGAATGAGCAGTTCTTC	CASSSHPGNEQFF
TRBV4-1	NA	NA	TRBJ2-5	TGCGCCAGCAGCCAAAGGGCGGGTCGGGAGACCCAGTACTTC	CASSQRAGRETQYF
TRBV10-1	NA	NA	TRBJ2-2	TGCGCCAGCAGTCCGGGACATCTCGCCGGGGAGCTGTTTTTT	CASSPGHLAGELFF
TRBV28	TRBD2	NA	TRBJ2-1	TGTGCCAGCAGGGGAGCGGGAGATCAGGATGAGCAGTTCTTC	CASRGAGDQDEQFF
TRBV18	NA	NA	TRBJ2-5	TGTGCCAGCTCACCACTAGTACGATCAGGGGCTTCCGCCGAGACCCAGTACTTC	CASSPLVRSGASAETQYF
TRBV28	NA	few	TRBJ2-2	TGTGCCAGCAGTTTATGGATAGTTAGGACTAATAACACCGGGGAGCTGTTTTTT	CASSLWIVRTNNTGELFF
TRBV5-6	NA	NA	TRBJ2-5	TGTGCCAGCAGCTTGTCGGGAGTTGAGACCCAGTACTTC	CASSLSGVETQYF
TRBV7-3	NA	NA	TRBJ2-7	TGTGCCAGCAGCTTACTCCGTCGTCGGCGGCCGAATACCCCCTACGAGCAGTACTTC	CASSLLRRRRPNTPYEQYF
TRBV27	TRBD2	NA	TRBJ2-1	TGTGCCAGCAGAGGACTGCCTAGCGGGGCCAGGAGAGAGCAGTTCTTC	CASRGLPSGARREQFF
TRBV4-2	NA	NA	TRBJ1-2	TGTGCCAGCAGCCGAGACAGGAACTATGGCTACACCTTC	CASSRDRNYGYTF
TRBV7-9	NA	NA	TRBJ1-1	TGTGCCAGCAGCATAGGCCGGGAGATCGCTGAAGCTTTCTTT	CASSIGREIAEAFF
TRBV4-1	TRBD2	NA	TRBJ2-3	TGCGCCAGCAGCGAAGGCACTTCAGGGAGGGACGCAGATACGCAGTATTTT	CASSEGTSGRDADTQYF
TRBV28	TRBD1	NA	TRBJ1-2	TGTGCCAGCAGCCCGACAGGGGGCTACTATGGCTACACCTTC	CASSPTGGYYGYTF
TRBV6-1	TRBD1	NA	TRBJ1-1	TGTGCCAGCAGTGGGCAGGACAGGGGGCGTTCCCGGGACACTGAAGCTTTCTTT	CASSGQDRGRSRDTEAFF